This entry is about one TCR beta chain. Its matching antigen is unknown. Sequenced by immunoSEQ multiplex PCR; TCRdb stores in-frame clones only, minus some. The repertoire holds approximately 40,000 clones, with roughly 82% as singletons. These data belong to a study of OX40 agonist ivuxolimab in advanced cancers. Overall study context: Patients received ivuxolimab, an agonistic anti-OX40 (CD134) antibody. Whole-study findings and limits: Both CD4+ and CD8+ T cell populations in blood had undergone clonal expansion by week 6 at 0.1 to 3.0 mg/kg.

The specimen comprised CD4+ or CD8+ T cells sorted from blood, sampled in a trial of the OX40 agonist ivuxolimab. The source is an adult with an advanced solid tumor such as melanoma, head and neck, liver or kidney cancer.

For the CDR3, the DNA is TGTGCCAGCAGTGGGGGCAATCAGCCCCAGCATTTT. Encoded protein: CASSGGNQPQHF. The chain couples TRBV2 to TRBJ1-5; D uncertain. The ends were cut back, 4 bases at V and 2 bases at J, with 3 bases in the middle. The CDR3 is 12 residues long. Per the germline V gene, CDR1 is SNHLY and CDR2 is FYNNEI.